These 5 T cell receptor beta chains were sequenced from one sample in a study of molecular identifiers for immune sequencing clone quantification. Each CDR3 protein gets one entry after TCRdb re-called the PCR reads with MiXCR. The profile shows 460,000 or so distinct CDR3 sequences, roughly 25% of them singletons. What was sequenced was naive CD8+ T cells from blood, with Jurkat cell RNA spiked in. Stated subset: FACS-sorted CD8+CD4-CCR7+CD45RA+ naive T cells. The receptors come from a human donor in good health. Some libraries in this study had Jurkat cell RNA spiked in.

The chain employs TRBV2 and TRBJ2-1; no clear D gene. Deletions cut 11 bases from V and 4 bases from J, with 15 bases between. This CDR3 region has 13 residues. Germline CDR1 is SNHLY and CDR2 is FYNNEI. CDR3 nucleotides: TGTGCCCTAAAAGCAGCTACATACAATGAGCAGTTCTTC. This sequence encodes CALKAATYNEQFF. The full variable domain, completed using reference TRBV2 and TRBJ2-1, is EPEVTQTPSHQVTQMGQEVILRCVPISNHLYFYWYRQILGQKVEFLVSFYNNEISEKSEIFDDQFSVERPDGSNFTLKIRSTKLEDSAMYFCALKAATYNEQFFGPGTRLTVL.

This clonotype appeared a few times. J is TRBJ2-3 and V is TRBV6-2 or TRBV6-3, with D tentatively TRBD2 (6 bases). Germline V gene lookup returns CDR1 MNHEY and CDR2 SVGEGT. The V end was cut by 5 bases, the J end by 0 bases, with 18 bases between. This CDR3 has 17 amino acids. This CDR3 is CASSPPGTPTSTDTQYF. CDR3 DNA: TGTGCCAGCAGTCCACCTGGGACTCCAACTAGCACAGATACGCAGTATTTT.

A word on this clonotype: It may be a read error: a sequence one base away is much more abundant. The chain links TRBV5-3 to TRBJ1-1; TRBD1 aligns across 11 bases. TRBV5-3 is filed as an ORF, its function uncertain. This CDR3 has 15 amino acids. CDR3 protein: CASSLDRGLSVVAFF. In DNA, the CDR3 is TGTGCCAGCAGCTTGGACAGGGGGCTCTCGGTTGTCGCTTTCTTT.

Notes on this clonotype: This could be a read error, since a much larger clone is one nucleotide away. The V call is TRBV28, the J call TRBJ1-5; D remains unclear. There are 15 residues in the CDR3. Germline loops: CDR1 MDHEN, CDR2 SYDVKM. This chain's CDR3 is CASSLWGESNQPRHF. The CDR3 region has the DNA TGTGCCAGCAGTTTATGGGGTGAGAGCAATCAGCCCCGGCATTTT.

On this clonotype itself: At one end the junction does not follow the germline gene, possibly because of a read error. The chain joins TRBV7-9 to TRBJ2-2, with 8 bases matching TRBD2. This CDR3 has 15 amino acids. Germline-derived CDR1 and CDR2 are SEHNR and FQNEAQ (reference sequence). The CDR3 nucleotides read TGTGCCAGCAGCACCCAGCGGGGGACCACCGGGAAGCTGTTTTTT. Its protein product is CASSTQRGTTGKLFF.